This T cell receptor beta chain was documented in a study of immune evolution from preneoplasia to lung adenocarcinoma. Study as a whole: HLA loss of heterozygosity: about 7% AIS, less than 18% MIA, about 32% ADC, none AAH.

Sequencing used immunoSEQ multiplex PCR; TCRdb keeps in-frame clones, though not all of them. The table shows roughly 11,000 clones, with more than 70% occurring only once. The CDR3 sequence is 14 residues long. CDR1 and CDR2 (germline): MNHEY, SVGAGI. Losses at the gene ends were 4 bases for V and 2 bases for J; bases not matched to a gene: 4. Patients had resection in Japan or China between about 2014 and 2018. Study outcomes and limitations: Later-stage lesions seemingly showed higher T cell density and diversity than normal lung. Compared with EGFR-mutant or double wild-type lesions, KRAS-mutant nodules were more clonal.

This clone was found a few times. Its antigen is not identified. This receptor was taken from a person aged 65-85 years with lung adenocarcinoma. The rearrangement joins TRBV6-5 to TRBJ2-7; 8 positions match TRBD2. Sequenced input: FFPE minimally invasive lung adenocarcinoma tissue. CDR3: CASSFSGTTYEQYF. As DNA, the CDR3 is TGTGCCAGCAGTTTTAGCGGGACTACCTACGAGCAGTACTTC.